This T cell receptor (beta chain) derives from a study of breast tumors, draining lymph nodes, adjacent tissues. Study-wide points: Tumor TCR diversity was below lymph nodes but above nontumor tissue. Tumor T cell lymph node origin was a supported hypothesis, not proven. Luminal-like breast cancer showed significantly greater tumor-nontumor repertoire similarity than basal-like breast cancer did. Most tumor T cells seemingly derive from lymph node, then expand in tumor.

TCRdb reanalysed the multiplex PCR reads using MiXCR and keeps one entry per CDR3 protein. The sample carries about 200,000 distinct CDR3 sequences, under 40% recorded once. As regards this clonotype: What it recognizes is unknown.

Samples came from axillary lymph nodes draining the breast cancer. V lost 0 bases and J lost 7, with 13 bases in between. This CDR3 contains 15 residues. In germline, CDR1 is DFQATT, CDR2 SNEGSKA (reference sequence). The sequence derives from a female donor with breast cancer. Some clones in this sample may be carry-over from other donors' samples. The sequencing input was axillary lymph node tissue. The chain uses TRBV20-1 and TRBJ1-6; maybe TRBD1 (5 bases). CDR3 sequence: CSARDTGTVNSPLHF. The CDR3 DNA is TGCAGTGCTAGAGACACCGGGACGGTAAATTCACCCCTCCACTTT.